Following are 25 T cell receptor beta chains from one sample sequenced in a study of lymphopenia after photon versus proton radiotherapy. Assay: immunoSEQ multiplex PCR; the TCRdb copy retains only in-frame clones and omits some. In the table there are 25,000 to 35,000 clones, around 94% of which are singletons. The sample consisted of peripheral blood, taken from a patient treated with photon-based radiotherapy. The receptors here all came from a woman aged 50 to 65 with cholangiocarcinoma.

The V call is TRBV6-5, the J call TRBJ2-4; 8 bases align to TRBD1. V was clipped by 4 bases and J by 9 bases; unmatched bases: 8. CDR3 size: 14 residues. The germline CDR1 and CDR2 sequences are MNHEY and SVGAGI. CDR3 loop: CASSLDRAHVIQYF. DNA for the CDR3: TGTGCCAGCAGTTTGGACAGGGCTCATGTCATTCAGTACTTC.

Here the CDR3 DNA reads TGTGCCAGCAGTTGGAGCGGGGGGTCCTACAATGAGCAGTTCTTC. Translating gives CASSWSGGSYNEQFF. The chain joins TRBV6-5 to TRBJ2-1; 9 bases agree with TRBD2. Trimming at V came to 4 bases and at J to 1 base, leaving 2 bases not matched to a gene. Germline lookup yields CDR1 MNHEY and CDR2 SVGAGI. This CDR3 comprises 15 residues.

The chain recombines TRBV25-1 with TRBJ2-5; the D gene could be TRBD1 or TRBD2 (5 bases each). The ends were cut back, 5 bases at V and 7 bases at J, with 11 bases in the middle. The V gene's germline CDR1 is MGHDK and CDR2 SYGVNS. The CDR3 runs to 12 residues. Here the CDR3 DNA reads TGTGCCAGCAGTACCTTGGGGGTGACCCAGTACTTC. Protein product: CASSTLGVTQYF.

This clone was seen only once. J is TRBJ2-5 and V is TRBV5-1; 8 bases map to TRBD1. CDR3 size: 14 residues. The junction had 5 bases not matched to a gene; V was cut back by 6 bases and J by 1 base. Germline assignment: CDR1 SGHRS and CDR2 YFSETQ. CDR3 sequence reads: CASMAGGPQETQYF. As DNA, the CDR3 is TGCGCCAGCATGGCAGGGGGCCCCCAAGAGACCCAGTACTTC.

The chain recombines TRBV7-8 with TRBJ1-1; D is unclear. CDR1 and CDR2 (germline): SGHVS, FQNEAQ. V lost 3 bases and J lost 5, with 16 bases in between. This CDR3 contains 15 residues. As DNA, the CDR3 is TGTGCCAGCAGCTTCCTGGGAACGATGGGGACTGAAGCTTTCTTT. Encoded protein: CASSFLGTMGTEAFF.

The sample holds one count of this clone. This chain links TRBV11-3 with TRBJ2-3; no definite D call. The CDR3 is made up of 13 amino acids. Trimming removed 4 bases at V and 1 base at J, with 6 bases between. The germline CDR1 and CDR2 sequences are SGHNT and YENEEA. The CDR3 DNA reads TGTGCCAGCAGCTCTGACCGCACAGATACGCAGTATTTT. This encodes CASSSDRTDTQYF. The full variable domain, with the rest looked up from reference TRBV11-3 and TRBJ2-3, is EAGVVQSPRYKIIEKKQPVAFWCNPISGHNTLYWYLQNLGQGPELLIRYENEEAVDDSQLPKDRFSAERLKGVDSTLKIQPAELGDSAVYLCASSSDRTDTQYFGPGTRLTVL.

The V gene is TRBV15, the J gene TRBJ2-3; 13 bases align to TRBD2. Trimming removed 3 bases from V and 2 bases from J; junction bases left unmatched: 17. Germline assignment: CDR1 LNHNV and CDR2 YYDKDF (reference sequence). The CDR3 is 21 amino acids. This CDR3 reads CATSSPVASGTSGITTDTQYF. CDR3 DNA: TGTGCCACCAGCAGCCCTGTCGCTTCCGGGACTAGCGGGATTACCACAGATACGCAGTATTTT.

This clone was recorded only once. At one end, the junction sequence differs from germline, possibly due to a read error. The rearrangement joins TRBV11-2 to TRBJ2-1, with 7 bases matching TRBD2. The germline CDR1 and CDR2 sequences are SGHAT and FQNNGV. This CDR3 has 15 amino acids. DNA of the CDR3: TGTGCCAGCAGCCCCCCGGCGGGGCTAGCGGAGGACGGGGTCTTC. It yields the protein CASSPPAGLAEDGVF.

The chain couples TRBV7-2 to TRBJ1-1, with D unresolved. CDR3 size: 12 residues. Looked up from germline, CDR1 is SGHTA and CDR2 is FQGNSA. V shed 1 base and J shed 7 bases, with 7 bases lying between them. The CDR3 sequence: CASSLGGVEAFF. The CDR3 bases are TGTGCCAGCAGCTTAGGAGGAGTTGAAGCTTTCTTT.

This rearrangement joins TRBV7-2 to TRBJ1-5; unclear D gene. CDR1 SGHTA and CDR2 FQGNSA come from the germline V gene. Trimming removed 3 bases from V and 7 bases from J, with 16 bases in between. This CDR3 spans 15 amino acids. CDR3 coding DNA: TGTGCCAGCAGCTTGGGCATCCTCTCTGAGCAGCCCCAGCATTTT. Protein: CASSLGILSEQPQHF.

A single count supports this clone. The V call is TRBV11-2, the J call TRBJ1-2; TRBD1 matches 8 bases. CDR3 size: 16 residues. Trimming removed 5 bases from V and 4 bases from J; junction bases left unmatched: 12. The germline CDR1 and CDR2 sequences are SGHAT and FQNNGV. In DNA form, the CDR3 reads TGTGCCAGCAGCCCCCAGGGGGCGGGACGACCCTATGGCTACACCTTC. This sequence encodes CASSPQGAGRPYGYTF.

The rearrangement joins TRBV10-3 to TRBJ1-4; D gene unclear. There are 13 residues in the CDR3. Germline lookup yields CDR1 ENHRY and CDR2 SYGVKD. V gave up 10 bases and J gave up 7 bases, with 16 bases separating them. Here the CDR3 reads CATQDGVGEKLFF. In nucleotides, the CDR3 is TGTGCCACGCAAGATGGGGTGGGTGAAAAACTGTTTTTT.

The chain combines TRBV7-8 with TRBJ1-4; TRBD1 matches 7 bases. This CDR3 has 14 residues. The junction had 6 bases not matched to a gene; V was cut back by 7 bases and J by 4 bases. The germline V gene has CDR1 SGHVS and CDR2 FQNEAQ. Here the CDR3 DNA reads TGTGCCAGCACTACCGGGACAGTTAATGAAAAACTGTTTTTT. It translates to CASTTGTVNEKLFF.

V usage is TRBV7-2 and J usage is TRBJ1-5; D remains ambiguous. The CDR3 is 15 amino acids. Trimming removed 3 bases from V and 5 bases from J, with 14 bases in between. From germline, CDR1 is SGHTA and CDR2 FQGNSA. The DNA of the CDR3 is TGTGCCAGCAGCTTGGTGGGTCTGACGGATCAGCCCCAGCATTTT. Its translation: CASSLVGLTDQPQHF.

This chain's CDR3 is CASRIGTAYEQYF. The CDR3 DNA follows: TGTGCCAGCAGAATCGGGACAGCCTACGAGCAGTACTTC. This chain joins TRBV6-1 and TRBJ2-7, with 7 bases lining up with TRBD1. V gave up 6 bases and J gave up 2 bases; unmatched junction bases: 4. The V gene's germline CDR1 is MNHNS and CDR2 SASEGT. This CDR3 is 13 amino acids long.

The chain employs TRBV19 and TRBJ1-1; no reliable D call. Germline V CDR1 and CDR2: LNHDA, SQIVND (reference sequence). The CDR3 is 13 amino acids. V lost 5 bases, J lost 1 base, and 8 bases lay in between. The chain's CDR3 is CASSPGPNTEAFF. In DNA form, the CDR3 reads TGTGCCAGTAGTCCCGGACCGAACACTGAAGCTTTCTTT.

The chain is built from TRBV10-3 and TRBJ1-1; D might be TRBD1 (6 bases). Germline V gene data show CDR1 as ENHRY and CDR2 as SYGVKD. This CDR3 is 12 amino acids long. V lost 5 bases and J lost 5, with 9 bases in between. CDR3 nucleotides: TGTGCCATCAGTCAAGGACAGACTGAAGCTTTCTTT. The encoded protein is CAISQGQTEAFF.

The chain combines TRBV29-1 with TRBJ2-2, with 13 bases aligning to TRBD2. This CDR3 contains 14 residues. Germline CDR1 and CDR2: SQVTM and ANQGSEA. With V trimmed by 3 bases and J by 5 bases, 0 bases remained unmatched. CDR3 DNA: TGCAGCGTTGAGACTAGCGGGGGGACCGGGGAGCTGTTTTTT. Translation: CSVETSGGTGELFF.

The gene calls are TRBV7-9 and TRBJ1-4; the D is unclear. The V end was cut by 7 bases, the J end by 1 base, with 10 bases between. The CDR3 is made up of 14 amino acids. From germline, CDR1 is SEHNR and CDR2 FQNEAQ (reference sequence). CDR3 protein: CASNLEGTNEKLFF. CDR3 in DNA: TGTGCCAGCAACCTGGAGGGAACTAATGAAAAACTGTTTTTT.

CDR3 protein: CASSLVQGSNEQFF. The CDR3 DNA reads as TGTGCCAGCAGCTTAGTCCAGGGGAGCAATGAGCAGTTCTTC. V is TRBV11-2 and J is TRBJ2-1; maybe TRBD1 (6 bases). The CDR3 loop spans 14 amino acids. Germline CDR1 and CDR2: SGHAT and FQNNGV. Trimming stripped 1 base from V and 6 bases from J, with 10 bases between. The full variable domain, with the rest looked up from reference TRBV11-2 and TRBJ2-1, is EAGVAQSPRYKIIEKRQSVAFWCNPISGHATLYWYQQILGQGPKLLIQFQNNGVVDDSQLPKDRFSAERLKGVDSTLKIQPAKLEDSAVYLCASSLVQGSNEQFFGPGTRLTVL.

V and J are TRBV5-1 and TRBJ1-2; no firm D call. This CDR3 is built from 15 residues. Germline V CDR1 and CDR2: SGHRS, YFSETQ. V lost 2 bases and J lost 8, with 19 bases in between. This CDR3 reads CASSLSGDSILGYTF. The CDR3 bases are TGCGCCAGCAGCTTATCTGGGGATTCCATCTTGGGCTACACCTTC.

V usage is TRBV9 and J usage is TRBJ2-3; 8 nucleotides align to TRBD1. The CDR3 length is 16 residues. The germline gives CDR1 SGDLS, CDR2 YYNGEE. Losses at the gene ends were 4 bases for V and 2 bases for J; bases not matched to a gene: 9. The CDR3 loop reads CASSPRTGWSTDTQYF. DNA of the CDR3: TGTGCCAGCAGCCCTAGGACAGGGTGGTCCACAGATACGCAGTATTTT.

This chain joins TRBV4-2 and TRBJ2-7; weak D call: TRBD2 (5 bases). Germline assignment: CDR1 LGHNA and CDR2 YNFKEQ. V was trimmed by 5 bases and J by 4 bases, leaving 18 bases between them. CDR3 length: 15 residues. Written as DNA, the CDR3 is TGTGCCAGCAGCTTGAGGGCAGGACCCAAATACGAGCAGTACTTC. Translation gives CASSLRAGPKYEQYF.

This clone came up a few times. The chain uses TRBV10-1 and TRBJ1-1; D is ambiguous. The CDR3 runs 10 residues. V dropped 9 bases and J dropped 10 bases, with 12 bases sitting between them. In germline, CDR1 is WNHNN, CDR2 SYGVQD (reference sequence). CDR3 region: CASCPWGAFF. The CDR3 nucleotides are TGCGCCAGTTGTCCCTGGGGAGCTTTCTTT.

The chain couples TRBV5-1 to TRBJ2-3; 11 nucleotides align to TRBD2. Trimming cost V 0 bases and J 3 bases; bases outside gene matches: 18. Germline CDR1 is SGHRS and CDR2 is YFSETQ. This CDR3 has 21 amino acids. The CDR3 DNA follows: TGCGCCAGCAGCTTGGAAGATCGGGACAACAGACTAGCGGGGTCTACAGATACGCAGTATTTT. The encoded protein is CASSLEDRDNRLAGSTDTQYF.